Presented here are 31 T cell receptor beta chains from one specimen sequenced in a study of circulating and synovial CD4+ cells in juvenile arthritis. TCRdb's copy holds only in-frame clones and misses some; the assay was immunoSEQ multiplex PCR. The sample gives around 14,000 clones, roughly 88% of which show up once; more than 3.5% is in the top ten. The sample was CD4+ T cells from synovial fluid. The receptors were gathered from a human patient with juvenile idiopathic arthritis. Some clones in this sample may be carry-over from other donors' samples.

V gene TRBV10-3 combines with J gene TRBJ2-1, with 8 bases aligning to TRBD2. Per the germline V gene, CDR1 is ENHRY and CDR2 is SYGVKD. V shed 3 bases, J shed 6 bases, and the junction held 13 bases outside the gene matches. This CDR3 is 17 amino acids long. CDR3 in amino acids: CAISDGRGGHGGNEQFF. The CDR3 DNA follows: TGTGCCATCAGTGACGGGAGGGGGGGACACGGGGGCAATGAGCAGTTCTTC.

The chain employs TRBV6-6 and TRBJ2-7; TRBD1 aligns across 9 bases. Germline CDR1 is MNHNY and CDR2 is SVGAGI (reference sequence). J gave up 4 bases and V 10 bases, and 14 bases lay outside the gene matches. The CDR3 is made up of 15 amino acids. The CDR3 DNA sequence: TGTGCCACTTTTCTACCGGGACAGGGCAGGTACGAGCAGTACTTC. Translation: CATFLPGQGRYEQYF.

The chain employs TRBV5-1 and TRBJ2-1; 8 nucleotides agree with TRBD1. Trimming at V came to 5 bases and at J to 2 bases, leaving 3 bases not matched to a gene. The germline V gene has CDR1 SGHRS and CDR2 YFSETQ. The CDR3 consists of 14 residues. The CDR3: CASRMDRAYNEQFF. The DNA of the CDR3 is TGCGCCAGCAGGATGGACAGGGCCTACAATGAGCAGTTCTTC. The complete variable domain, with remaining parts taken from reference TRBV5-1 and TRBJ2-1, reads KAGVTQTPRYLIKTRGQQVTLSCSPISGHRSVSWYQQTPGQGLQFLFEYFSETQRNKGNFPGRFSGRQFSNSRSEMNVSTLELGDSALYLCASRMDRAYNEQFFGPGTRLTVL.

This clone was picked up a small number of times. J is TRBJ2-1 and V is TRBV7-8, with a tentative D call TRBD1 (5 bases). The CDR3 is 16 amino acids. Between the trimmed V and J ends, which lost 3 bases and 0 bases, there was a span of 12 bases. Germline V CDR1 and CDR2: SGHVS, FQNEAQ. This CDR3 reads CASSFNGALSYNEQFF. DNA for the CDR3: TGTGCCAGCAGCTTTAATGGGGCCCTCTCCTACAATGAGCAGTTCTTC.

The gene calls are TRBV6-5 and TRBJ2-1, with TRBD2 matching 9 bases. J lost 3 bases, V lost 10 bases, and 10 bases had no gene match. The CDR3 loop spans 15 amino acids. The germline gives CDR1 MNHEY, CDR2 SVGAGI. In nucleotides, the CDR3 is TGTGCCACCTCGACAACGACTAGCGGCTACAATGAGCAGTTCTTC. Protein product: CATSTTTSGYNEQFF.

The rearrangement links TRBV18 to TRBJ2-5; 11 bases agree with TRBD1. J was trimmed by 2 bases and V by 1 base; bases with no gene match: 0. Germline V gives CDR1 KGHSH, CDR2 LQKENI. CDR3 length: 15 residues. The CDR3 DNA is TGTGCCAGCTCACCACGGGACAGGGGGCAAGAGACCCAGTACTTC. Translating it yields CASSPRDRGQETQYF.

This clone was seen once. The chain carries TRBV20-1 and TRBJ2-7, with 8 bases that match TRBD1. V lost 8 bases to trimming and J lost 6 bases; unmatched junction nucleotides: 6. The CDR3 runs to 11 residues. Germline CDR1 reads DFQATT; CDR2 reads SNEGSKA (reference sequence). The CDR3 DNA is TGCAGTCACCAACAGGGGGTCGAGCAGTACTTC. Protein product: CSHQQGVEQYF.

J is TRBJ2-7 and V is TRBV5-1; 12 nucleotides match TRBD2. The CDR3 runs to 17 residues. Germline V gene lookup returns CDR1 SGHRS and CDR2 YFSETQ. V lost 4 bases to trimming and J lost 3 bases; unmatched junction nucleotides: 11. CDR3 bases: TGCGCCAGCAGCCCCCGACTAGCGGGGGCGACCTACTACGAGCAGTACTTC. Protein: CASSPRLAGATYYEQYF. Full variable domain (remainder filled in from reference TRBV5-1 and TRBJ2-7): KAGVTQTPRYLIKTRGQQVTLSCSPISGHRSVSWYQQTPGQGLQFLFEYFSETQRNKGNFPGRFSGRQFSNSRSEMNVSTLELGDSALYLCASSPRLAGATYYEQYFGPGTRLTVT.

This clone has a single count. The gene calls are TRBV7-2 and TRBJ2-1; 7 bases fit TRBD2. CDR1 SGHTA and CDR2 FQGNSA come from the germline V gene. CDR3 length equals 12 residues. J gave up 10 bases and V 5 bases, and 5 bases lay outside the gene matches. CDR3 in DNA: TGTGCCAGCAGCCTACGGACTAGAGAGCAGTTCTTC. Translating gives CASSLRTREQFF.

In this sample, this clone turned up a few times. The rearrangement uses TRBV18 and TRBJ2-7, with 8 bases that match TRBD1. Trimming removed 4 bases from V and 5 bases from J; junction bases left unmatched: 10. CDR1 is KGHSH and CDR2 is LQKENI in the germline V gene. The CDR3 has 15 residues. The CDR3 coding sequence is TGTGCCAGCTCACTGGGGCAGGGGGCCCTCAACGAGCAGTACTTC. Encoded protein: CASSLGQGALNEQYF.

V gene TRBV28 combines with J gene TRBJ1-5; no definite D call. CDR1 and CDR2 (germline): MDHEN, SYDVKM. The CDR3 spans 12 residues. The ends were cut back, 1 base at V and 6 bases at J, with 4 bases in the middle. Written as DNA, the CDR3 is TGTGCCAGCAGTTTATTAGTTCAGCCCCAGCATTTT. Translation gives CASSLLVQPQHF. Full variable domain (outside the CDR3, taken from reference TRBV28 and TRBJ1-5): DVKVTQSSRYLVKRTGEKVFLECVQDMDHENMFWYRQDPGLGLRLIYFSYDVKMKEKGDIPEGYSVSREKKERFSLILESASTNQTSMYLCASSLLVQPQHFGDGTRLSIL.

The chain links TRBV27 to TRBJ1-1, with D perhaps matching TRBD1 (6 bases). The CDR3 extends over 13 amino acids. CDR1 MNHEY and CDR2 SMNVEV come from the germline V gene (reference sequence). V was pared by 7 bases and J by 3 bases, with 12 bases between. CDR3 loop: CASNRVGDTEAFF. The CDR3 bases are TGTGCCAGCAACAGGGTCGGGGACACTGAAGCTTTCTTT.

The CDR3 nucleotides read TGCGCCAGCAGCGTAAACGCTCCCCGAACTAGCGGGGGGCGCTACGAGCAGTACTTC. Translating it yields CASSVNAPRTSGGRYEQYF. The V and J genes are TRBV4-3 and TRBJ2-7; 12 nucleotides match TRBD2. Per germline, CDR1 LGHNA and CDR2 YSLEER. The CDR3 is 19 residues long. V shed 5 bases, J shed 3 bases, and the junction held 17 bases outside the gene matches.

The chain is built from TRBV5-1 and TRBJ1-2; 8 positions agree with TRBD1. The CDR3 consists of 14 residues. Germline CDR1 SGHRS, CDR2 YFSETQ. After removal of 0 bases from V and 8 bases from J, the junction contained 6 bases not matched to a gene. This CDR3 is CASSLGTDRGGYTF. The CDR3 bases are TGCGCCAGCAGCTTGGGAACCGACAGGGGCGGCTACACCTTC.

This chain connects TRBV30 to TRBJ1-1; D possibly corresponds to TRBD1 (5 bases). Germline lookup yields CDR1 GTSNPN and CDR2 SVGIG (reference sequence). The length of the CDR3 is 14 residues. V dropped 3 bases and J dropped 0 bases, with 11 bases sitting between them. The CDR3 bases are TGTGCCTGGAGCCGGGGGACGGTGAACACTGAAGCTTTCTTT. It translates to CAWSRGTVNTEAFF.

The genes are TRBV9 and TRBJ1-2; tentatively, D is TRBD1 (6 bases). From germline, CDR1 is SGDLS and CDR2 YYNGEE. The germline V and J ends were trimmed by 3 bases and 0 bases, with 9 bases remaining between them. This CDR3 is 14 amino acids long. The CDR3 sequence: CASSAGQPNYGYTF. DNA of the CDR3: TGTGCCAGCAGCGCCGGACAGCCTAACTATGGCTACACCTTC.

The rearrangement uses TRBV18 and TRBJ1-4; 9 bases align to TRBD1. In germline, CDR1 is KGHSH, CDR2 LQKENI. CDR3 length: 14 residues. V was pared by 1 base and J by 8 bases, with 2 bases of the junction left unmatched. The CDR3 DNA reads as TGTGCCAGCTCACCACTGGGACAGGGAGAAAAACTGTTTTTT. Translating gives CASSPLGQGEKLFF.

The chain uses TRBV7-9 and TRBJ2-5, with D unresolved. Germline CDR1 SEHNR, CDR2 FQNEAQ (reference sequence). The V gene lost 0 bases and the J gene lost 5 bases, with 7 bases spanning the gap. This CDR3 has 13 amino acids. The CDR3 region is CASSLAPTETQYF. CDR3 nucleotides: TGTGCCAGCAGCTTAGCCCCTACTGAGACCCAGTACTTC.

This chain connects TRBV6-6 to TRBJ1-5; TRBD1 is a possible D gene (5 bases). The CDR3 sequence is 15 residues long. The V gene lost 2 bases and the J gene lost 2 bases, with 10 bases spanning the gap. CDR1 and CDR2 from the germline V gene are MNHNY and SVGAGI (reference sequence). In nucleotides, the CDR3 is TGTGCCAGCAGTTACATAGGCAGGGGCAATCAGCCCCAGCATTTT. Residues: CASSYIGRGNQPQHF.

The V call is TRBV7-9, the J call TRBJ2-5; D ambiguous. V was shortened by 2 bases and J by 2 bases, with 12 bases between the two germline ends. The germline CDR1 and CDR2 sequences are SEHNR and FQNEAQ (reference sequence). This CDR3 contains 15 residues. The chain's CDR3 is CASSLLGSTQETQYF. The CDR3 coding sequence is TGTGCCAGCAGCTTATTGGGCTCCACGCAAGAGACCCAGTACTTC.

To note about this clone: Sequence at one end of the junction differs from germline and may be a read error. The chain uses TRBV4-3 and TRBJ1-1; perhaps TRBD1 as D (5 bases). CDR1 is LGHNA and CDR2 is YSLEER in the germline V gene. The CDR3 sequence is 16 residues long. DNA for the CDR3: TGCGCCAGCAGCCAAGGGGGGGTTACCTGGAACACTGAAGCTTCCTTT. This encodes CASSQGGVTWNTEASF.

This chain joins TRBV30 and TRBJ1-2, with TRBD1 identical over 8 bases. V lost 0 bases to trimming and J lost 5 bases; unmatched junction nucleotides: 8. Germline V gene sequence: CDR1 GTSNPN, CDR2 SVGIG (reference sequence). This CDR3 contains 15 residues. The CDR3 protein is CAWSVLRGQGYGYTF. The CDR3 bases are TGTGCCTGGAGTGTCCTCAGGGGGCAAGGGTATGGCTACACCTTC.

The chain recombines TRBV19 with TRBJ1-5; no definite D call. CDR3 size: 16 residues. From germline, CDR1 is LNHDA and CDR2 SQIVND (reference sequence). The germline V and J ends were trimmed by 6 bases and 0 bases, with 15 bases remaining between them. CDR3 residues: CASRTHGLNSNQPQHF. The CDR3 nucleotides are TGTGCCAGTAGAACCCACGGACTGAATAGCAATCAGCCCCAGCATTTT.

The V call is TRBV29-1, the J call TRBJ2-3, with D perhaps matching TRBD2 (5 bases). Trimming removed 4 bases at V and 11 bases at J, with 19 bases between. CDR1 and CDR2 from the germline V gene are SQVTM and ANQGSEA. The CDR3 has 13 residues. The CDR3 spells CSVGRVRDLGQYF. The CDR3 DNA is TGCAGCGTTGGACGGGTGAGGGATCTCGGGCAGTATTTT.

Concerning this clone: At one end the junction does not follow the germline gene, possibly because of a read error. Written as DNA, the CDR3 is TGTGTCAGCAGCGTAGCTAAGTCCAAAGGAAACACCATATATTTT. Amino acids: CVSSVAKSKGNTIYF. The V call is TRBV9, the J call TRBJ1-3; D not certain. The V gene's germline CDR1 is SGDLS and CDR2 YYNGEE. The CDR3 runs to 15 residues. The full variable domain, rest sourced from reference TRBV9 and TRBJ1-3, is DSGVTQTPKHLITATGQRVTLRCSPRSGDLSVYWYQQSLDQGLQFLIQYYNGEERAKGNILERFSAQQFPDLHSELNLSSLELGDSALYFCVSSVAKSKGNTIYFGEGSWLTVV.

The chain has TRBV29-1 and TRBJ2-7, with 10 positions matching TRBD2. Germline CDR1 SQVTM, CDR2 ANQGSEA. The CDR3 runs 13 residues. V was pared by 5 bases and J by 4 bases, with 5 bases of the junction left unmatched. Written as DNA, the CDR3 is TGCAGCGTTTCCGGGACTAGCGATTACGAGCAGTACTTC. Translating it yields CSVSGTSDYEQYF.

The chain uses TRBV5-6 and TRBJ1-2; D is undetermined. The CDR3 spans 13 residues. V lost 0 bases, J lost 8 bases, and 11 bases lay in between. CDR1 and CDR2 (germline): SGHDT, YYEEEE. The CDR3 DNA follows: TGTGCCAGCAGCTTGGGATCCCCGCGGGGCTACACCTTC. The encoded protein is CASSLGSPRGYTF.

The chain employs TRBV30 and TRBJ1-1; 7 nucleotides line up with TRBD1. CDR3 length: 13 amino acids. J was trimmed by 9 bases and V by 3 bases; bases with no gene match: 10. Looked up from germline, CDR1 is GTSNPN and CDR2 is SVGIG (reference sequence). CDR3 in DNA: TGTGCCTGGAGCCCAGCAGGGGGTGAGAAAGCTTTCTTT. Protein: CAWSPAGGEKAFF.

This rearrangement joins TRBV2 to TRBJ1-5; no firm D call. The CDR3 length is 13 residues. V shed 4 bases and J shed 3 bases, with 7 bases lying between them. The germline V gene has CDR1 SNHLY and CDR2 FYNNEI. The CDR3 loop reads CASSVQDNQPQHF. As DNA, the CDR3 is TGTGCCAGCAGTGTTCAGGACAATCAGCCCCAGCATTTT.

This sequence joins TRBV30 and TRBJ2-7; the match to TRBD1 covers 8 bases. Trimming cost V 3 bases and J 6 bases; bases outside gene matches: 4. CDR1 is GTSNPN and CDR2 is SVGIG in the germline V gene (reference sequence). This CDR3 has 12 amino acids. The DNA of the CDR3 is TGTGCCTGGAGCGACACAGGGGGCGAGCAGTACTTC. Translation gives CAWSDTGGEQYF.

This chain joins TRBV6-5 and TRBJ1-1; tentatively, D is TRBD1 (5 bases). CDR1 and CDR2 from the germline V gene are MNHEY and SVGAGI. The ends were cut back, 4 bases at V and 0 bases at J, with 9 bases in the middle. The CDR3 spans 14 residues. Written as DNA, the CDR3 is TGTGCCAGCAGTTCCAGGGCGATGAACACTGAAGCTTTCTTT. It encodes CASSSRAMNTEAFF.